A single sample is the source of the 18 T cell receptor beta chains below, sequenced in a study of OX40 agonist ivuxolimab in advanced cancers. Generated by immunoSEQ multiplex PCR, the TCRdb table keeps only in-frame clones and is missing some. The profile shows around 61,000 clones, roughly 80% of them singletons. The material was CD4+ or CD8+ T cells sorted from blood, obtained in a trial of the OX40 agonist ivuxolimab. These TCRs come from an adult with an advanced solid tumor such as melanoma, head and neck, liver or kidney cancer.

CDR3 protein: CASSLQPDSYNEQFF. The CDR3 DNA follows: TGCGCCAGCAGCCTCCAACCCGACAGCTACAATGAGCAGTTCTTC. This chain joins TRBV4-1 and TRBJ2-1; D is possibly TRBD1 (5 bases). This CDR3 spans 15 amino acids. Trimming took 4 bases from V and 3 from J, leaving 13 bases between them. Germline CDR1 reads MGHRA; CDR2 reads YSYEKL.

This clone came up once. The rearrangement links TRBV5-5 to TRBJ2-1; 9 nucleotides align to TRBD2. V gave up 0 bases and J gave up 7 bases; unmatched junction bases: 2. The germline gives CDR1 SGHKS, CDR2 YYEKEE (reference sequence). CDR3 length: 14 amino acids. The CDR3 reads CASSLGTSVNEQFF. CDR3 in DNA: TGTGCCAGCAGCTTGGGGACTAGCGTGAATGAGCAGTTCTTC.

In this sample, this clone is large (0.1 to 1%). Other nucleotide sequences from this sample produce the same CDR3. This chain uses TRBV7-3 with TRBJ2-3, with 14 positions matching TRBD2. Trimming cost V 5 bases and J 5 bases; bases outside gene matches: 3. CDR1 is SGHTA, CDR2 FQGTGA, per germline. The CDR3 covers 15 residues. The chain's CDR3 is CASSRLAGGQDTQYF. The DNA of the CDR3 is TGTGCCAGCAGCAGACTAGCGGGAGGGCAAGATACGCAGTATTTT. The variable domain in full, completed from reference TRBV7-3 and TRBJ2-3, reads GAGVSQTPSNKVTEKGKYVELRCDPISGHTALYWYRQSLGQGPEFLIYFQGTGAADDSGLPNDRFFAVRPEGSVSTLKIQRTERGDSAVYLCASSRLAGGQDTQYFGPGTRLTVL.

The J gene is TRBJ2-2, the V gene TRBV18, with TRBD2 identical over 12 bases. Germline V gene lookup returns CDR1 KGHSH and CDR2 LQKENI. Trimming at V came to 3 bases and at J to 4 bases, leaving 9 bases not matched to a gene. The CDR3 consists of 18 residues. In DNA, the CDR3 is TGTGCCAGCTCACCGAACCTAGCGGGAGGGCCGAGCACCGGGGAGCTGTTTTTT. It specifies CASSPNLAGGPSTGELFF.

V usage is TRBV6-5 and J usage is TRBJ1-6; D uncertain. The V end lost 0 bases, the J end lost 9 bases, and 9 bases lay between the germline ends. Germline CDR1 is MNHEY and CDR2 is SVGAGI. The CDR3 is 14 amino acids. The CDR3 here is CASSYSRDLSPLHF. For the CDR3, the DNA is TGTGCCAGCAGTTACTCTAGGGATCTTTCACCCCTCCACTTT.

This clone has just a few counts. Written as DNA, the CDR3 is TGTGCCAGCAGCTTAGTCCCCGAGCAGGACGAGCAGTACTTC. As protein: CASSLVPEQDEQYF. This rearrangement joins TRBV7-8 to TRBJ2-7; unclear D gene. Germline CDR1 reads SGHVS; CDR2 reads FQNEAQ. This CDR3 is built from 14 residues. Trimming took off 1 base at V and 5 bases at J, with 12 bases between the two ends. The entire variable domain, with the rest obtained from reference TRBV7-8 and TRBJ2-7, is as follows: GAGVSQSPRYKVAKRGQDVALRCDPISGHVSLFWYQQALGQGPEFLTYFQNEAQLDKSGLPSDRFFAERPEGSVSTLKIQRTQQEDSAVYLCASSLVPEQDEQYFGPGTRLTVT.

This clone has only a few counts. The J gene is TRBJ1-4, the V gene TRBV2; D not certain. Trimming left V 6 bases short and J 3 bases short, with 11 bases between. Germline V CDR1 and CDR2: SNHLY, FYNNEI. This CDR3 has 14 residues. The CDR3 sequence is CASRATEANEKLFF. CDR3 DNA sequence: TGTGCCAGCAGAGCGACGGAGGCTAATGAAAAACTGTTTTTT. Drawing the rest from reference TRBV2 and TRBJ1-4, the complete variable domain is EPEVTQTPSHQVTQMGQEVILRCVPISNHLYFYWYRQILGQKVEFLVSFYNNEISEKSEIFDDQFSVERPDGSNFTLKIRSTKLEDSAMYFCASRATEANEKLFFGSGTQLSVL.

This clone was found a few times. The V and J genes are TRBV7-3 and TRBJ2-1, with 7 bases matching TRBD2. The CDR3 consists of 15 residues. Germline CDR1 reads SGHTA; CDR2 reads FQGTGA. After removal of 2 bases from V and 7 bases from J, the junction contained 8 bases not matched to a gene. CDR3 amino acids: CASSLWAGVMNEQFF. CDR3 bases: TGTGCCAGCAGCTTATGGGCGGGAGTAATGAATGAGCAGTTCTTC.

The chain uses TRBV7-9 and TRBJ2-1; a weak D match, TRBD2 (5 bases). Trimming shortened V by 5 bases and J by 4 bases, and 12 bases separated the two germline ends. CDR3 size: 14 residues. Looked up from germline, CDR1 is SEHNR and CDR2 is FQNEAQ (reference sequence). CDR3 in amino acids: CASSQMTGYNEQFF. The CDR3 DNA is TGTGCCAGCAGCCAAATGACGGGATACAATGAGCAGTTCTTC. Combining the CDR3 with reference TRBV7-9 and TRBJ2-1 gives the whole variable domain DTGVSQNPRHKITKRGQNVTFRCDPISEHNRLYWYRQTLGQGPEFLTYFQNEAQLEKSRLLSDRFSAERPKGSFSTLEIQRTEQGDSAMYLCASSQMTGYNEQFFGPGTRLTVL.

The chain has TRBV18 and TRBJ1-2; the D is unclear. Germline loops: CDR1 KGHSH, CDR2 LQKENI. The V and J ends lost 8 bases and 4 bases respectively, with 11 bases between them. This CDR3 is built from 12 residues. CDR3 loop: CASPGNGYGYTF. The CDR3 DNA sequence: TGTGCCAGCCCGGGTAATGGCTATGGCTACACCTTC.

The chain employs TRBV18 and TRBJ2-3, with a weak D call TRBD1 (6 bases). Germline CDR1 and CDR2: KGHSH and LQKENI. The V end was cut by 3 bases, the J end by 1 base, with 17 bases between. CDR3 length: 17 residues. CDR3 DNA: TGTGCCAGCTCACCCCGGGGTGGGGGCGGAGGCACAGATACGCAGTATTTT. The encoded protein is CASSPRGGGGGTDTQYF.

This clone was counted only a few times. The chain recombines TRBV27 with TRBJ2-7, with 9 positions matching TRBD1. This CDR3 is built from 15 residues. J gave up 3 bases and V 4 bases, and 7 bases lay outside the gene matches. Germline V gives CDR1 MNHEY, CDR2 SMNVEV (reference sequence). The CDR3 DNA is TGTGCCAGCAGTTCAGGGACAGGGTTTCTCTACGAGCAGTACTTC. It encodes CASSSGTGFLYEQYF.

The CDR3 DNA reads TGCGCCAGCAGCTTGGATTTCTATGGAGGGGTCGGAGGGTCCTACGAGCAGTACTTC. It is translated as CASSLDFYGGVGGSYEQYF. The chain couples TRBV5-1 to TRBJ2-7; possible D gene TRBD2, 6 bases. V lost 0 bases and J lost 1, with 23 bases in between. The CDR3 is 19 residues long. Germline CDR1 is SGHRS and CDR2 is YFSETQ.

This chain links TRBV27 with TRBJ1-1, with D perhaps TRBD1 (6 bases). In germline, CDR1 is MNHEY, CDR2 SMNVEV (reference sequence). The CDR3 has 12 amino acids. The V and J ends lost 6 bases and 4 bases respectively, with 9 bases between them. The CDR3 region has the DNA TGTGCCAGCAGCCAGGGGAGCACTGAAGCTTTCTTT. Its protein is CASSQGSTEAFF.

The V and J genes are TRBV7-6 and TRBJ2-3, with TRBD2 matching 12 bases. Trimming took 5 bases from V and 2 from J; bases not matched to a gene: 8. Germline CDR1 SGHVS, CDR2 FNYEAQ. The CDR3 runs to 17 residues. This CDR3 reads CASSPRLAGEITDTQYF. In DNA form, the CDR3 reads TGTGCCAGCAGCCCTAGACTAGCGGGAGAGATCACAGATACGCAGTATTTT.

This chain connects TRBV9 to TRBJ2-2; D call uncertain. Trimming took off 2 bases at V and 6 bases at J, with 5 bases between the two ends. This CDR3 region has 12 residues. CDR1 is SGDLS, CDR2 YYNGEE, per germline. The CDR3 DNA reads as TGTGCCAGCAGCGTCAATTCCGGGGAGCTGTTTTTT. It codes for CASSVNSGELFF.

The rearrangement links TRBV11-3 to TRBJ1-1; no reliable D call. The CDR3 is 15 amino acids. V was cut by 1 base and J by 1 base, with 10 bases left in between. Looked up from germline, CDR1 is SGHNT and CDR2 is YENEEA. The CDR3 bases are TGTGCCAGCAGCTTAGTAGTAGCAGGGAACACTGAAGCTTTCTTT. It is translated as CASSLVVAGNTEAFF.

This chain uses TRBV29-1 with TRBJ2-5, with TRBD2 identical over 8 bases. The V gene end was trimmed by 4 bases and the J gene end by 5 bases; junction bases not matched to a gene: 6. CDR1 is SQVTM, CDR2 ANQGSEA, per germline. The CDR3 has 13 amino acids. CDR3 in DNA: TGCAGCGTTGGGGATACGGGAGGGGAGACCCAGTACTTC. Translated: CSVGDTGGETQYF.